These 5 T cell receptor beta chains came from one sample sequenced in a study of metastatic and nonmetastatic thyroid tumors (dated by TCRdb to about 2020). The protocol used for the library was PCR. Data came from an Illumina HiSeq 4000. The public reads were quality trimmed at Q25 with fastp and then assembled into clones with MiXCR by TCRdb, keeping productive beta chains. This sample holds around 30,000 clones; 13% were observed only once. The biggest ten clones account for approximately 4.9% of the sample. No patient had received any treatment before thyroid surgery. The sequenced sample consisted of blood. These receptors came from a female donor with papillary thyroid cancer or a benign thyroid nodule (not recorded which). Some clones in this sample may be carry-over from other donors' samples.

The sample holds many counts of this clone. The chain has TRBV6-1 and TRBJ2-2; tentative D call: TRBD1 (6 bases). The CDR3 has 15 amino acids. With 6 bases removed from V and 2 bases from J, the gap between germline ends came to 13 bases. Looked up from germline, CDR1 is MNHNS and CDR2 is SASEGT. CDR3 DNA sequence: TGTGCCAGCAGACGCTCAGGGGTTAACACCGGGGAGCTGTTTTTT. Its translation: CASRRSGVNTGELFF.

This clone was found many times. The rearrangement links TRBV6-1 to TRBJ2-7, with 8 bases identical to TRBD1. Germline CDR1 reads MNHNS; CDR2 reads SASEGT. V was clipped by 8 bases and J by 5 bases; unmatched bases: 8. The CDR3 consists of 13 residues. The chain's CDR3 is CASEGQGGNEQYF. CDR3 nucleotide sequence: TGTGCCAGCGAAGGACAGGGAGGTAACGAGCAGTACTTC.

At least ten counts were recorded for this clone. This CDR3 is also generated by other DNA sequences in the sample. The chain joins TRBV29-1 to TRBJ2-3; D possibly corresponds to TRBD1 (6 bases). There are 14 residues in the CDR3. Germline CDR1 is SQVTM and CDR2 is ANQGSEA. V lost 7 bases to trimming and J lost 0 bases, with 14 bases between them. CDR3 sequence (DNA): TGCAGCGCCACCGGGACATTAAGCACAGATACGCAGTATTTT. Its protein is CSATGTLSTDTQYF.

Relative to its sample, this clone is medium-sized. The chain joins TRBV6-1 to TRBJ2-7; D gene ambiguous. The CDR3 consists of 15 residues. V was shortened by 4 bases and J by 0 bases, with 13 bases between the two germline ends. Germline V lookup: CDR1 MNHNS, CDR2 SASEGT. The CDR3 sequence: CASSAGPTSSYEQYF. CDR3 DNA sequence: TGTGCCAGCAGTGCGGGCCCTACCAGCTCCTACGAGCAGTACTTC.

This clone has a count of ten or more. The chain recombines TRBV20-1 with TRBJ2-2; 9 nucleotides agree with TRBD1. The trim removed 5 bases at V and 6 bases at J, leaving 1 base unmatched. The CDR3 extends over 12 amino acids. Germline V lookup: CDR1 DFQATT, CDR2 SNEGSKA (reference sequence). The CDR3 DNA reads TGCAGTGCTCGACAGGGGGCCGGGGAGCTGTTTTTT. It encodes CSARQGAGELFF.